A selection of T cell receptor beta chains follows, all from one sample in a study of cytomegalovirus exposure and HLA in healthy donors. Only in-frame clones appear in the TCRdb table, and some are missing; sequencing was by immunoSEQ multiplex PCR. Of 150,000 to 200,000 clones in the sample, roughly nine tenths were seen once. The sequencing sample was made of PBMCs. The receptors originated from a woman aged 25 to 39 in good health and CMV-seronegative. Both conserved end residues are part of each CDR3.

>TRBJ2-5|TRBV28
CASSLGGADKETQYF
>TRBJ1-2|TRBV7-9
CASSLLKGHNYGYTF
>TRBJ1-3|TRBV10-3
CAISEWGILSGNTIYF
>TRBJ1-1|TRBV7-8
CASRAQTQGAEAFF
>TRBJ1-2|TRBV11-2
CASSFEDNYGYTF
>TRBJ2-7|TRBV28
CASSPRGALSYEQYF
>TRBJ1-2|TRBV27
CASSPRGTDYGYTF
>TRBJ2-1|TRBV5-1
CASSKGLAIGFDEQFF
>TRBJ1-5|TRBV2
CASSERWDRARNQPQHF
>TRBJ2-3|TRBV5-4
CASRRLAGNTDTQYF
>TRBJ2-2|TRBV7-6
CASSTSEGDPNTGELFF
>TRBJ2-7|TRBV19
CASAYGQGPTYEQYF
>TRBJ2-1|TRBV6-5
CASSFDRTSYNEQFF
>TRBJ2-7|TRBV7-9
CASRGTGQTYEQYF
>TRBJ1-1|TRBV4-1
CASSPHRGQTEAFF
>TRBJ1-1|TRBV5-5
CASSWGTGGTSEAFF
>TRBJ1-5|TRBV2
CASSDGTGMSNQPQHF
>TRBJ1-6|TRBV9
CASSANNSPLHF
>TRBJ1-1|TRBV4-3
CASSQDSGDTEAFF
>TRBJ1-3|TRBV4-1
CASSQDHPMSTIYF
>TRBJ2-7|TRBV2
CASSPSGHDYEQYF
>TRBJ2-7|TRBV5-6
CASSPFKVSSYEQYF
>TRBJ2-3|TRBV5-6
CASSYKIAGGPTQYF
>TRBJ1-5|TRBV5-4
CASSLAGTGNQPQHF
>TRBJ1-2|TRBV7-2
CASSLEPSNYGYTF
>TRBJ1-5|TRBV21-1
CASSKAGGRGYSNQPQHF
>TRBJ2-7|TRBV4-2
CASSLAVRSSYEQYF
>TRBJ1-1|TRBV27
CASSSPMTGNTEAFF
>TRBJ1-5|TRBV5-6
CASRVTTGVYNQPQHF
>TRBJ2-3|TRBV2
CASSPSSGAGTDTQYF
>TRBJ2-3|TRBV5-5
CASSPRDSYYTDTQYF
>TRBJ1-4|TRBV5-6
CASSRITGVGHEKLFF
>TRBJ2-3|TRBV29-1
CSVVLGLTDTQYF
>TRBJ2-3|TRBV5-6
CASSRQGNADTQYF
>TRBJ1-2|TRBV30
CAWRLMGLLTYGYTF
>TRBJ2-1|TRBV7-3
CASSDGGAYNEQFF
>TRBJ1-2|TRBV10-2
CASSESVSGGAGGYTF
>TRBJ1-4|TRBV30
CAWGGQGLEKLFF
>TRBJ1-4|TRBV4-1
CASSQGGWEKLFF
>TRBJ2-7|TRBV7-2
CASSSWTSGGDGREQYF
>TRBJ1-5|TRBV7-6
CASSLGTGGSQPQHF
>TRBJ2-1|TRBV7-2
CASSLRLAGGPYNEQFF
>TRBJ2-5|TRBV29-1
CSIRDARGGETQYF
>TRBJ2-1|TRBV7-3
CASSLTSDSYNEQFF